Shown below are 9 T cell receptor beta chains from a single sample sequenced in a study of blood T cell repertoires in COVID-19. Generated by immunoSEQ multiplex PCR, the TCRdb table keeps only in-frame clones and is missing some. The sample has under 65,000 clones; 75% to 95% are singletons. The sample consisted of peripheral blood. These receptors were collected from a woman older than 75 with active COVID-19.

The rearrangement links TRBV18 to TRBJ2-5; 7 bases are shared with TRBD2. After removal of 3 bases from V and 5 bases from J, the junction contained 3 bases not matched to a gene. Germline values: CDR1 KGHSH, CDR2 LQKENI. This CDR3 is built from 13 residues. The DNA of the CDR3 is TGTGCCAGCTCACCGGGACTAACCGAGACCCAGTACTTC. Encoded protein: CASSPGLTETQYF.

The chain employs TRBV10-3 and TRBJ2-5; D not certain. CDR3 length equals 12 residues. The V end was cut by 8 bases, the J end by 4 bases, with 11 bases between. The germline CDR1 and CDR2 sequences are ENHRY and SYGVKD. The CDR3 DNA reads as TGTGCCATCTCGGAGCGTCTAGAGACCCAGTACTTC. As protein: CAISERLETQYF.

The chain employs TRBV7-8 and TRBJ2-5, with D perhaps TRBD1 (6 bases). This CDR3 is built from 15 residues. The germline CDR1 and CDR2 sequences are SGHVS and FQNEAQ. V lost 4 bases and J lost 1, with 13 bases in between. The CDR3 DNA reads as TGTGCCAGCAGCTCCCACGGGACACCCCAAGAGACCCAGTACTTC. Encoded protein: CASSSHGTPQETQYF. Together with reference TRBV7-8 and TRBJ2-5, the CDR3 gives the full variable domain: GAGVSQSPRYKVAKRGQDVALRCDPISGHVSLFWYQQALGQGPEFLTYFQNEAQLDKSGLPSDRFFAERPEGSVSTLKIQRTQQEDSAVYLCASSSHGTPQETQYFGPGTRLLVL.

The V and J genes are TRBV19 and TRBJ1-1; D gene ambiguous. Germline V gene sequence: CDR1 LNHDA, CDR2 SQIVND (reference sequence). V was shortened by 7 bases and J by 1 base, with 13 bases between the two germline ends. There are 14 residues in the CDR3. CDR3 residues: CASIRGLTNTEAFF. The CDR3 DNA reads as TGTGCCAGTATCCGCGGGTTAACGAACACTGAAGCTTTCTTT. The full variable domain, its missing parts supplied by reference TRBV19 and TRBJ1-1, is DGGITQSPKYLFRKEGQNVTLSCEQNLNHDAMYWYRQDPGQGLRLIYYSQIVNDFQKGDIAEGYSVSREKKESFPLTVTSAQKNPTAFYLCASIRGLTNTEAFFGQGTRLTVV.

The rearrangement joins TRBV6-5 to TRBJ2-6, with a possible D match to TRBD2 (5 bases). V shed 10 bases and J shed 4 bases, with 14 bases lying between them. CDR3 length: 14 residues. The V gene's germline CDR1 is MNHEY and CDR2 SVGAGI. CDR3 bases: TGTGCCACCACGGCCGCGGGCGGGGCCAACGTCCTGACTTTC. This translates into CATTAAGGANVLTF.

The chain combines TRBV27 with TRBJ1-1; D remains ambiguous. Germline V CDR1 and CDR2: MNHEY, SMNVEV (reference sequence). V was cut by 8 bases and J by 1 base, with 8 bases left in between. The CDR3 runs 12 residues. The CDR3 region has the DNA TGTGCCAGCGGTCTTAGGAACACTGAAGCTTTCTTT. It translates to CASGLRNTEAFF.

The genes are TRBV2 and TRBJ2-5, with D perhaps matching TRBD2 (6 bases). Between the trimmed V and J ends, which lost 10 bases and 5 bases, there was a span of 17 bases. The CDR3 loop spans 13 amino acids. The germline V gene has CDR1 SNHLY and CDR2 FYNNEI. CDR3 in amino acids: CAKRGFQWETQYF. The CDR3 DNA reads as TGTGCCAAACGGGGGTTCCAATGGGAGACCCAGTACTTC.

This rearrangement joins TRBV5-1 to TRBJ2-1; tentative D call: TRBD1 (6 bases). Per the germline V gene, CDR1 is SGHRS and CDR2 is YFSETQ. Trimming cost V 2 bases and J 0 bases, with 9 bases left between them. The CDR3 has 15 amino acids. CDR3: CASSFTGSSYNEQFF. The CDR3 bases are TGCGCCAGCAGCTTTACAGGGAGCTCCTACAATGAGCAGTTCTTC.

This clone turned up a few times. The chain combines TRBV5-6 with TRBJ2-3; TRBD2 aligns across 7 bases. CDR1 SGHDT and CDR2 YYEEEE come from the germline V gene. CDR3 length equals 14 residues. The trim removed 3 bases at V and 4 bases at J, leaving 5 bases unmatched. CDR3 region: CASSSDAGADTQYF. The CDR3, as DNA: TGTGCCAGCAGCTCGGACGCGGGGGCAGATACGCAGTATTTT.